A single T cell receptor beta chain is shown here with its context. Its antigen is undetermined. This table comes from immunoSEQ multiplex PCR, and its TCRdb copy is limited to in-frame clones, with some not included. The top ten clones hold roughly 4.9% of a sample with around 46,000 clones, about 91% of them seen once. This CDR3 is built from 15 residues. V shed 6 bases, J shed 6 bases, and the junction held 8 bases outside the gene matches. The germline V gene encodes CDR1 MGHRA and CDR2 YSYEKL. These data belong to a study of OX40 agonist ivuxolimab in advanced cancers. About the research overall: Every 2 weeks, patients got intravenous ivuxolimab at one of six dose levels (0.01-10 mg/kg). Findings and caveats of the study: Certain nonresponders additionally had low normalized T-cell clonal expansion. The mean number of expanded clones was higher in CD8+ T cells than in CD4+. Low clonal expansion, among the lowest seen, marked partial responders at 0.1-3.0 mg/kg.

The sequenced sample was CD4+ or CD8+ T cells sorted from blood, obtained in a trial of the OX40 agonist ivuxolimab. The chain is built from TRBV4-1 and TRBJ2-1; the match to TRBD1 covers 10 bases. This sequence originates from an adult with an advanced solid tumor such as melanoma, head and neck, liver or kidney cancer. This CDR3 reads CASSRAGTGVNEQFF. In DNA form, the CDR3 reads TGCGCCAGCAGTCGCGCCGGGACAGGGGTCAATGAGCAGTTCTTC.